This T cell receptor (beta chain) was identified during a study of blood T cell repertoires in COVID-19. Overall study: Acute and convalescent COVID-19 specimens originated in the United States, Italy and Spain. Sample material is recorded as cDNA or gDNA derived from T cells, B-cell-depleted T cells, or PBMCs.

The sample holds a few counts of this clone. In assigning cohorts, the study relied on participant-reported clinical history. Germline assignment: CDR1 MDHEN and CDR2 SYDVKM. Between the trimmed V and J ends, which lost 5 bases and 6 bases, there was a span of 16 bases. The CDR3 contains 14 residues. Using immunoSEQ multiplex PCR, the repertoire was profiled, and TCRdb retains in-frame clones only, with some absent. Of 150,000 to 200,000 clones in the sample, about 88% were seen once. What was sequenced was PBMCs or T cells enriched from blood (not recorded which). The J gene is TRBJ2-5, the V gene TRBV28, with D possibly being TRBD2 (7 bases). This TCR was sampled from a woman aged 18-29 years who had recovered from COVID-19. The CDR3 nucleotides read TGTGCCAGCAGTATTAGGGGGGGGCCTAAGACCCAGTACTTC. It translates to CASSIRGGPKTQYF.